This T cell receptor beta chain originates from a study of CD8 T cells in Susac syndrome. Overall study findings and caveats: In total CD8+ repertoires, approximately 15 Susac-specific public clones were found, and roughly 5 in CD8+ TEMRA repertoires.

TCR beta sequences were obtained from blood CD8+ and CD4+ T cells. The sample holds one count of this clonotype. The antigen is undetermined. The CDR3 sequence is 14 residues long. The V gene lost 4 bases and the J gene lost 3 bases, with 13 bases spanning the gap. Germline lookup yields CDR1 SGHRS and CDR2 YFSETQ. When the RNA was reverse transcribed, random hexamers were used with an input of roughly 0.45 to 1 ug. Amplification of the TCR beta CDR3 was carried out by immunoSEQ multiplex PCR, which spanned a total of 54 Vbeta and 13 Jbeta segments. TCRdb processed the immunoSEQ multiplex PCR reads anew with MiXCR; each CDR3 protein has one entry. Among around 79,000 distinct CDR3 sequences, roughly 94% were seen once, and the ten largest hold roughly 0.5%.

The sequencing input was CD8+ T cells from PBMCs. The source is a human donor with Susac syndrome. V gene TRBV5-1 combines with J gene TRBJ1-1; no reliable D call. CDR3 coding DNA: TGCGCCAGCAGCGACTGGGCTGTTGACACTGAAGCTTTCTTT. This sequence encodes CASSDWAVDTEAFF. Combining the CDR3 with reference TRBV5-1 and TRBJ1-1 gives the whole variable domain KAGVTQTPRYLIKTRGQQVTLSCSPISGHRSVSWYQQTPGQGLQFLFEYFSETQRNKGNFPGRFSGRQFSNSRSEMNVSTLELGDSALYLCASSDWAVDTEAFFGQGTRLTVV.